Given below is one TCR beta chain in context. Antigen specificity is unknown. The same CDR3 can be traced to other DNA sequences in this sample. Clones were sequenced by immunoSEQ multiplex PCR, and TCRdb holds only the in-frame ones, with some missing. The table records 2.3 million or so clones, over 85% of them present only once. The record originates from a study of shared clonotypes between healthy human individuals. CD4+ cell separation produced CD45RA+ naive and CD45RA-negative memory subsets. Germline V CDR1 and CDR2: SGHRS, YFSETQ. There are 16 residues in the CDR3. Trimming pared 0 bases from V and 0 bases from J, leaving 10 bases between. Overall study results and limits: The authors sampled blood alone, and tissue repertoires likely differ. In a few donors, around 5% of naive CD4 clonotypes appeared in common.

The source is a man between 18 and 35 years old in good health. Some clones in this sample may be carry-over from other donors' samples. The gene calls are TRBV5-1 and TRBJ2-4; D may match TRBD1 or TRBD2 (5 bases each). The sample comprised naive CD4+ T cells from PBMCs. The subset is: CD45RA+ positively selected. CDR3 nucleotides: TGCGCCAGCAGCTTGGGAGGGGCAGTAGCCAAAAACATTCAGTACTTC. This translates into CASSLGGAVAKNIQYF.